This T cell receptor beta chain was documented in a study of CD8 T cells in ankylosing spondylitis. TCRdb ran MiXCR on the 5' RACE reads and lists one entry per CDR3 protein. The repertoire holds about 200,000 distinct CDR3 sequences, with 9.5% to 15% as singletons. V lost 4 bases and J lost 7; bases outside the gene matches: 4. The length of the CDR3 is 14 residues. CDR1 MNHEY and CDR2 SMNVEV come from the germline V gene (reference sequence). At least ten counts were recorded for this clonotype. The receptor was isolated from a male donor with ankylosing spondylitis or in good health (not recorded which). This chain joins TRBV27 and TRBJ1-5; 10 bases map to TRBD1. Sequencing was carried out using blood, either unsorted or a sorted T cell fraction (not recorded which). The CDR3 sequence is CASSSGTGEQPQHF. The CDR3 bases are TGTGCCAGCAGTTCCGGGACAGGGGAGCAGCCCCAGCATTTT.